This is a list of T cell receptor beta chains from one sample in a study of stem cell transplantation in POMP-related autoinflammatory disease. The table came from immunoSEQ multiplex PCR; TCRdb's copy has only in-frame clones and leaves some out. The repertoire holds 25,000 to 30,000 clones, approximately 78% seen once, with around 2.4% in the top ten. The input for sequencing was CD4+ T cells from PBMCs, taken before stem cell transplantation. The receptors shown here come from a human donor with POMP-related autoinflammation and immune dysregulation (PRAID). CDR3s include the opening cysteine and the closing phenylalanine or tryptophan. Each record gives: CDR3 protein, CDR3 DNA, V gene, J gene, D gene, clone size. D genes are given only for firm matches. Expanded clones are given a class, and other clones once, few, many or no size at all.

CDR3aa: CASSKESGNTIYF
CDR3nt: TGTGCCAGTTCTAAGGAATCTGGAAACACCATATATTTT
v_gene: TRBV2
j_gene: TRBJ1-3
d_gene: NA
abundance: NA

CDR3aa: CASSEAGYYGYTF
CDR3nt: TGTGCCAGCAGTGAAGCAGGGTACTATGGCTACACCTTC
v_gene: TRBV2
j_gene: TRBJ1-2
d_gene: NA
abundance: NA

CDR3aa: CASSSILRLAQYF
CDR3nt: TGTGCCAGTAGTAGTATTCTCCGGCTAGCCCAGTACTTC
v_gene: TRBV19
j_gene: TRBJ2-5
d_gene: NA
abundance: few

CDR3aa: CASSVEMGQSKGNTIYF
CDR3nt: TGTGCCAGCAGCGTAGAAATGGGACAGTCAAAAGGAAACACCATATATTTT
v_gene: TRBV9
j_gene: TRBJ1-3
d_gene: TRBD1
abundance: NA

CDR3aa: CAWAYSHAVTNEKLFF
CDR3nt: TGTGCCTGGGCGTACAGCCACGCCGTCACTAATGAAAAACTGTTTTTT
v_gene: TRBV30
j_gene: TRBJ1-4
d_gene: NA
abundance: NA

CDR3aa: CASQPQHF
CDR3nt: TGTGCCAGTCAGCCCCAGCATTTT
v_gene: TRBV7-9
j_gene: TRBJ1-5
d_gene: NA
abundance: NA

CDR3aa: CASSSLGGRGASGNTIYF
CDR3nt: TGTGCCAGCAGCTCGTTGGGTGGGCGGGGGGCCTCTGGAAACACCATATATTTT
v_gene: TRBV11-2
j_gene: TRBJ1-3
d_gene: NA
abundance: NA

CDR3aa: CASSPGLPGGDYGYTF
CDR3nt: TGTGCCAGCTCACCCGGGCTTCCAGGGGGCGACTATGGCTACACCTTC
v_gene: TRBV18
j_gene: TRBJ1-2
d_gene: TRBD1
abundance: NA

CDR3aa: CASSSNTVGEQFF
CDR3nt: TGTGCCAGTAGTTCCAATACCGTCGGCGAGCAGTTCTTC
v_gene: TRBV19
j_gene: TRBJ2-1
d_gene: NA
abundance: NA

CDR3aa: CASSLGRYGYTF
CDR3nt: TGTGCCAGCAGCTTAGGACGTTATGGCTACACCTTC
v_gene: TRBV11-2
j_gene: TRBJ1-2
d_gene: NA
abundance: few

CDR3aa: CASSSVGGGLGDTQYF
CDR3nt: TGTGCCAGCAGCTCGGTGGGGGGGGGCCTTGGAGATACGCAGTATTTT
v_gene: TRBV7-8
j_gene: TRBJ2-3
d_gene: NA
abundance: NA

CDR3aa: CASSEFIGGSGNTIYF
CDR3nt: TGTGCCAGCAGTGAATTTATCGGTGGCTCTGGAAACACCATATATTTT
v_gene: TRBV6-1
j_gene: TRBJ1-3
d_gene: NA
abundance: NA

CDR3aa: CASSYSNPGSGNTIYF
CDR3nt: TGTGCCAGCAGTTACTCGAACCCGGGGTCTGGAAACACCATATATTTT
v_gene: TRBV6-6
j_gene: TRBJ1-3
d_gene: NA
abundance: NA

CDR3aa: CASSVDGRTDTQYF
CDR3nt: TGTGCCAGCAGCGTAGATGGTAGGACAGATACGCAGTATTTT
v_gene: TRBV9
j_gene: TRBJ2-3
d_gene: NA
abundance: NA

CDR3aa: CASSPPGERGGVETQYF
CDR3nt: TGTGCCAGCAGTCCCCCGGGGGAGCGGGGGGGGGTAGAGACCCAGTACTTC
v_gene: TRBV28
j_gene: TRBJ2-5
d_gene: TRBD2
abundance: NA

CDR3aa: CAWSVEEVSSYNSPLHF
CDR3nt: TGTGCCTGGAGTGTAGAAGAGGTTAGCTCCTATAATTCACCCCTCCACTTT
v_gene: TRBV30
j_gene: TRBJ1-6
d_gene: NA
abundance: NA

CDR3aa: CASSGTNSGNTIYF
CDR3nt: TGTGCCAGCAGTGGGACCAACTCTGGAAACACCATATATTTT
v_gene: TRBV6-1
j_gene: TRBJ1-3
d_gene: NA
abundance: NA

CDR3aa: CASSLDRSDTQYF
CDR3nt: TGTGCCAGCAGCTTAGATCGGTCAGATACGCAGTATTTT
v_gene: TRBV11-2
j_gene: TRBJ2-3
d_gene: NA
abundance: NA

CDR3aa: CASSSRGMVDEKLFF
CDR3nt: TGTGCCAGCAGTTCCCGTGGGATGGTTGATGAAAAACTGTTTTTT
v_gene: TRBV6-6
j_gene: TRBJ1-4
d_gene: NA
abundance: NA

CDR3aa: CASSPPGSGSGYEQYF
CDR3nt: TGTGCCAGCAGCCCTCCCGGGAGCGGGAGTGGGTACGAGCAGTACTTC
v_gene: TRBV7-2
j_gene: TRBJ2-7
d_gene: TRBD2
abundance: NA

CDR3aa: CASSLGSVAGGQETQYF
CDR3nt: TGCGCCAGCAGCTTGGGCTCTGTAGCGGGGGGGCAAGAGACCCAGTACTTC
v_gene: TRBV5-1
j_gene: TRBJ2-5
d_gene: TRBD2
abundance: once

CDR3aa: CASSQTGGGYGYTF
CDR3nt: TGTGCCAGCAGCCAGACGGGGGGAGGTTATGGCTACACCTTC
v_gene: TRBV4-2
j_gene: TRBJ1-2
d_gene: NA
abundance: NA

CDR3aa: CASSESRLAGGRSSYEQYF
CDR3nt: TGCGCCAGCAGTGAGTCGAGACTAGCGGGAGGGCGATCGTCCTACGAGCAGTACTTC
v_gene: TRBV10-1
j_gene: TRBJ2-7
d_gene: TRBD2
abundance: NA

CDR3aa: CASSPGDMSEKLFF
CDR3nt: TGTGCCAGCAGCCCGGGGGACATGAGTGAAAAACTGTTTTTT
v_gene: TRBV7-2
j_gene: TRBJ1-4
d_gene: NA
abundance: once

CDR3aa: CASSRTSGGEEQYF
CDR3nt: TGTGCCAGCAGCCGAACTAGCGGGGGAGAAGAGCAGTACTTC
v_gene: TRBV4-2
j_gene: TRBJ2-7
d_gene: TRBD2
abundance: once

CDR3aa: CASSLGAQETQYF
CDR3nt: TGCGCCAGCAGCTTGGGGGCCCAAGAGACCCAGTACTTC
v_gene: TRBV5-1
j_gene: TRBJ2-5
d_gene: NA
abundance: NA

CDR3aa: CASSLQLRSSYNEQFF
CDR3nt: TGTGCCAGCAGCCTCCAACTTCGGAGCTCCTACAATGAGCAGTTCTTC
v_gene: TRBV5-6
j_gene: TRBJ2-1
d_gene: NA
abundance: NA

CDR3aa: CASSKGANYGYTF
CDR3nt: TGTGCCAGCAGTAAAGGGGCCAACTATGGCTACACCTTC
v_gene: TRBV28
j_gene: TRBJ1-2
d_gene: NA
abundance: NA

CDR3aa: CASSEISYSSYNEQFF
CDR3nt: TGTGCCAGTAGTGAGATAAGCTATAGCTCCTACAATGAGCAGTTCTTC
v_gene: TRBV19
j_gene: TRBJ2-1
d_gene: NA
abundance: NA

CDR3aa: CASSYSSATNEKLFF
CDR3nt: TGTGCCAGCAGTTACTCCAGCGCAACTAATGAAAAACTGTTTTTT
v_gene: TRBV6-5
j_gene: TRBJ1-4
d_gene: NA
abundance: NA

CDR3aa: CASSKGTDSPTQQYF
CDR3nt: TGTGCCAGCAGCAAAGGTACGGACAGTCCTACTCAGCAGTACTTC
v_gene: TRBV21-1
j_gene: TRBJ2-7
d_gene: NA
abundance: NA

CDR3aa: CASSPAGGRSYEQYF
CDR3nt: TGTGCCAGCTCACCAGCGGGGGGGAGGTCCTACGAGCAGTACTTC
v_gene: TRBV18
j_gene: TRBJ2-7
d_gene: TRBD2
abundance: NA

CDR3aa: CAWSGGTGDSNQPQHF
CDR3nt: TGTGCCTGGAGTGGCGGGACAGGGGATAGCAATCAGCCCCAGCATTTT
v_gene: TRBV30
j_gene: TRBJ1-5
d_gene: TRBD1
abundance: NA

CDR3aa: CASHSGGMKYF
CDR3nt: TGTGCAAGTCACTCCGGGGGTATGAAGTACTTC
v_gene: TRBV12-2
j_gene: TRBJ2-7
d_gene: NA
abundance: NA

CDR3aa: CASSDPGSPSSYEQYF
CDR3nt: TGTGCCAGCAGCGACCCGGGCTCTCCCTCCTCCTACGAGCAGTACTTC
v_gene: TRBV2
j_gene: TRBJ2-7
d_gene: NA
abundance: NA

CDR3aa: CASSELGLAGGETQYF
CDR3nt: TGTGCCAGCAGTGAATTGGGACTAGCGGGGGGAGAGACCCAGTACTTC
v_gene: TRBV6-1
j_gene: TRBJ2-5
d_gene: TRBD2
abundance: NA

CDR3aa: CASASVNRDQPQHF
CDR3nt: TGTGCCAGCGCCTCAGTCAACAGGGATCAGCCCCAGCATTTT
v_gene: TRBV6-5
j_gene: TRBJ1-5
d_gene: NA
abundance: NA

CDR3aa: CASSLAPGPGDSPLHF
CDR3nt: TGTGCCAGCAGCTTGGCGCCGGGTCCTGGGGACTCACCCCTCCACTTT
v_gene: TRBV11-1
j_gene: TRBJ1-6
d_gene: NA
abundance: few

CDR3aa: CASSTPSGGGYGYTF
CDR3nt: TGTGCCAGTAGTACCCCCTCAGGGGGAGGCTATGGCTACACCTTC
v_gene: TRBV19
j_gene: TRBJ1-2
d_gene: TRBD1
abundance: NA

CDR3aa: CASSLESSGSYEQYF
CDR3nt: TGTGCCAGCAGCTTAGAGTCTAGCGGGAGTTACGAGCAGTACTTC
v_gene: TRBV7-2
j_gene: TRBJ2-7
d_gene: TRBD2
abundance: NA

CDR3aa: CASSYELTWEQFF
CDR3nt: TGCGCCAGCAGCTATGAATTAACGTGGGAGCAGTTCTTC
v_gene: TRBV5-1
j_gene: TRBJ2-1
d_gene: NA
abundance: NA

CDR3aa: CASSRGLPSYEQYF
CDR3nt: TGTGCCAGCAGCCGCGGACTCCCCTCCTACGAGCAGTACTTC
v_gene: TRBV6-5
j_gene: TRBJ2-7
d_gene: NA
abundance: NA

CDR3aa: CASSDSDNEQFF
CDR3nt: TGCGCCAGCAGTGACTCGGACAATGAGCAGTTCTTC
v_gene: TRBV10-1
j_gene: TRBJ2-1
d_gene: NA
abundance: NA

CDR3aa: CAAGQGHYEQYF
CDR3nt: TGTGCCGCAGGACAGGGGCACTACGAGCAGTACTTC
v_gene: TRBV28
j_gene: TRBJ2-7
d_gene: TRBD1
abundance: NA

CDR3aa: CASSQPDRGSYGYTF
CDR3nt: TGCGCCAGCAGCCAACCGGACAGGGGAAGTTATGGCTACACCTTC
v_gene: TRBV4-1
j_gene: TRBJ1-2
d_gene: TRBD1
abundance: NA

CDR3aa: CASSRNRDGTAPGANVLTF
CDR3nt: TGTGCCAGCAGCCGAAACAGGGACGGGACCGCCCCGGGGGCCAACGTCCTGACTTTC
v_gene: TRBV7-9
j_gene: TRBJ2-6
d_gene: NA
abundance: NA

CDR3aa: CASSFSIAPYNEQFF
CDR3nt: TGTGCCAGCAGCTTTTCGATAGCGCCATACAATGAGCAGTTCTTC
v_gene: TRBV7-2
j_gene: TRBJ2-1
d_gene: NA
abundance: NA

CDR3aa: CASSLMGDPETQYF
CDR3nt: TGTGCCAGCAGCTTAATGGGGGACCCGGAGACCCAGTACTTC
v_gene: TRBV7-9
j_gene: TRBJ2-5
d_gene: NA
abundance: NA

CDR3aa: CASSLGGGRRGTGELFF
CDR3nt: TGCGCCAGCAGCTTGGGGGGCGGGAGACGAGGCACCGGGGAGCTGTTTTTT
v_gene: TRBV5-1
j_gene: TRBJ2-2
d_gene: TRBD2
abundance: NA

CDR3aa: CASSSTGGFQPQHF
CDR3nt: TGTGCCAGCAGTTCCACAGGGGGCTTTCAGCCCCAGCATTTT
v_gene: TRBV27
j_gene: TRBJ1-5
d_gene: TRBD1
abundance: NA

CDR3aa: CASSGVVRGLSTDTQYF
CDR3nt: TGCGCCAGCAGCGGTGTCGTCAGGGGACTCAGCACAGATACGCAGTATTTT
v_gene: TRBV5-1
j_gene: TRBJ2-3
d_gene: NA
abundance: NA

CDR3aa: CASSHSDYGYTF
CDR3nt: TGCGCCAGCAGTCACTCGGACTATGGCTACACCTTC
v_gene: TRBV5-1
j_gene: TRBJ1-2
d_gene: NA
abundance: few

CDR3aa: CASGRDRTEKLFF
CDR3nt: TGTGCCAGCGGTCGGGACAGAACTGAAAAACTGTTTTTT
v_gene: TRBV6-5
j_gene: TRBJ1-4
d_gene: TRBD1
abundance: once

CDR3aa: CASSIQGALEAFF
CDR3nt: TGTGCCAGTAGTATACAGGGGGCCCTTGAAGCTTTCTTT
v_gene: TRBV19
j_gene: TRBJ1-1
d_gene: TRBD1
abundance: NA

CDR3aa: CAWRPGHNTGELFF
CDR3nt: TGTGCCTGGAGACCGGGACACAACACCGGGGAGCTGTTTTTT
v_gene: TRBV30
j_gene: TRBJ2-2
d_gene: NA
abundance: NA

CDR3aa: CSVAGTSGRKSDTQYF
CDR3nt: TGCAGCGTAGCAGGGACTAGCGGGAGGAAGTCAGATACGCAGTATTTT
v_gene: TRBV29-1
j_gene: TRBJ2-3
d_gene: TRBD2
abundance: once

CDR3aa: CASTGRQHYGYTF
CDR3nt: TGTGCCAGCACGGGACGCCAACACTATGGCTACACCTTC
v_gene: TRBV2
j_gene: TRBJ1-2
d_gene: NA
abundance: once

CDR3aa: CASSAYRDTLYEQYF
CDR3nt: TGTGCCAGCAGTGCATACAGGGATACTCTCTACGAGCAGTACTTC
v_gene: TRBV27
j_gene: TRBJ2-7
d_gene: NA
abundance: NA